This T cell receptor (beta chain) was captured by sequencing in a study of CD8 T cells in Susac syndrome. cDNA came from roughly 0.5 to 1 ug RNA primed by random hexamers. In TCRdb, the immunoSEQ multiplex PCR reads were re-called with MiXCR into one record per CDR3 protein. The sample lists about 120,000 distinct CDR3 sequences, 90% to 95% seen once, with less than 0.25% in the top ten. V was trimmed by 0 bases and J by 4 bases, leaving 7 bases between them. The germline CDR1 and CDR2 sequences are SGHRS and YFSETQ. The CDR3 extends over 13 amino acids. Sequenced input: CD8+ T cells from PBMCs. The clonotype originates from a human donor with Susac syndrome. The rearrangement links TRBV5-1 to TRBJ1-1; no clear D. CDR3: CASSLGVFTEAFF. CDR3 coding DNA: TGCGCCAGCAGCTTGGGGGTTTTCACTGAAGCTTTCTTT.